These 22 T cell receptor beta chains share one sample of origin, sequenced in a study of T-cell reconstitution after alpha-beta-depleted transplantation in children. A TCRbeta library incorporating unique molecular identifiers was prepared. TCRdb ran MiXCR on the PCR reads and lists one entry per CDR3 protein. The sample has a few hundred thousand distinct CDR3 sequences, over 20% seen once; the top ten hold over 2.5%. The sequencing here drew on PBMCs, taken before TCRalphabeta/CD19-depleted stem cell transplant. The receptors derive from a girl aged 2-10 years with Fanconi anemia, due to receive a stem cell transplant.

This clonotype was recorded at least ten times. The J gene is TRBJ2-3, the V gene TRBV27; 9 bases line up with TRBD1. This CDR3 is 17 amino acids long. CDR1 is MNHEY, CDR2 SMNVEV, per germline (reference sequence). V was pared by 6 bases and J by 3 bases, with 13 bases of the junction left unmatched. CDR3 loop: CASSKDRGGLGTDTQYF. The CDR3 region has the DNA TGTGCCAGCAGCAAGGACAGGGGAGGTTTAGGGACAGATACGCAGTATTTT.

This chain links TRBV28 with TRBJ2-7, with 10 bases aligning to TRBD1. Germline loops: CDR1 MDHEN, CDR2 SYDVKM. This CDR3 has 14 residues. The V and J ends lost 6 bases and 4 bases, in that order; junction bases with no gene match: 6. This CDR3 reads CASRLGQGGYEQYF. CDR3 in DNA: TGTGCCAGCAGGCTAGGACAGGGGGGGTACGAGCAGTACTTC.

The genes are TRBV10-3 and TRBJ2-7, with unresolved D. Trimming removed 1 base from V and 0 bases from J, with 10 bases in between. Germline CDR1 is ENHRY and CDR2 is SYGVKD. The CDR3 is made up of 15 amino acids. The CDR3 region is CAISEWGTSSYEQYF. The CDR3 bases are TGTGCCATCAGTGAGTGGGGTACGAGCTCCTACGAGCAGTACTTC.

The chain carries TRBV14 and TRBJ2-5; D is possibly TRBD1 (5 bases). V was clipped by 1 base and J by 4 bases, with 7 bases between them. This CDR3 is built from 13 residues. The V gene's germline CDR1 is SGHDN and CDR2 FVKESK. CDR3 loop: CASSQVQVETQYF. In DNA, the CDR3 is TGTGCCAGCAGCCAAGTACAGGTAGAGACCCAGTACTTC.

This clonotype was counted between two and nine times. This sequence joins TRBV6-1 and TRBJ2-3, with TRBD2 matching 10 bases. This CDR3 spans 20 amino acids. The V segment lost 3 bases and the J segment 2 bases; nucleotides outside the gene matches: 17. CDR1 and CDR2 from the germline V gene are MNHNS and SASEGT. In nucleotides, the CDR3 is TGTGCCAGCAGTGAGCAGTCTAGCGGGAGCGGACGGATGGACACAGATACGCAGTATTTT. This codes for CASSEQSSGSGRMDTDTQYF.

This clonotype came up a few times. The V gene is TRBV21-1, the J gene TRBJ1-2; TRBD1, as called in the table, went unchecked against the DNA. TRBV21-1 has pseudogene status. This CDR3 has 15 residues. CDR3 region: CALLCLTGAIYGYTF. CDR3 in DNA: TGTGCCCTGCTTTGTCTTACAGGGGCCATCTATGGCTACACCTTC.

The table lists this clonotype with a few counts. The chain employs TRBV3-1 and TRBJ1-2; D not resolved. The CDR3 covers 14 residues. The germline gives CDR1 LGHDT, CDR2 YNNKEL (reference sequence). Trimming took 2 bases from V and 4 from J, leaving 11 bases between them. CDR3 protein: CASSQFEGTYGYTF. As DNA, the CDR3 is TGTGCCAGCAGCCAATTTGAGGGTACCTATGGCTACACCTTC.

This clonotype occurred many times. V usage is TRBV7-2 and J usage is TRBJ2-1, with 7 bases fitting TRBD2. The ends lost 1 base at V and 9 bases at J; junction bases unmatched: 9. The CDR3 contains 15 residues. The germline CDR1 and CDR2 sequences are SGHTA and FQGNSA. The CDR3 sequence: CASSLDGRPTVEQFF. The DNA of the CDR3 is TGTGCCAGCAGCTTAGACGGGAGGCCTACAGTTGAGCAGTTCTTC.

CDR3 in amino acids: CAMSGITDTQYF. CDR3 DNA: TGTGCGATGAGCGGGATCACAGATACGCAGTATTTT. The rearrangement joins TRBV25-1 to TRBJ2-3; 7 nucleotides agree with TRBD2. This CDR3 comprises 12 residues. The germline V gene has CDR1 MGHDK and CDR2 SYGVNS.

In this sample, this clonotype turned up a few times. V and J are TRBV5-1 and TRBJ2-5; TRBD2 matches 9 bases. Trimming cost V 4 bases and J 4 bases; bases outside gene matches: 5. The CDR3 consists of 14 residues. Germline CDR1 SGHRS, CDR2 YFSETQ. CDR3 nucleotide sequence: TGCGCCAGCAGCGGCGGGGGGGCCCGAGAGACCCAGTACTTC. Residues: CASSGGGARETQYF.

The chain carries TRBV20-1 and TRBJ2-3, with 10 bases aligning to TRBD2. J gave up 2 bases and V 1 base, and 6 bases lay outside the gene matches. CDR3 length: 16 residues. Germline V gene data show CDR1 as DFQATT and CDR2 as SNEGSKA (reference sequence). CDR3 region: CSARVAGGSITDTQYF. CDR3 sequence (DNA): TGCAGTGCTAGAGTAGCGGGGGGAAGTATCACAGATACGCAGTATTTT.

This clonotype was recorded many times. The V and J genes are TRBV7-8 and TRBJ2-7; D remains ambiguous. The CDR3 sequence is 12 residues long. The germline V gene encodes CDR1 SGHVS and CDR2 FQNEAQ. Trimming took off 5 bases at V and 4 bases at J, with 9 bases between the two ends. DNA for the CDR3: TGTGCCAGCAGCGGTCAGGTTTACGAGCAGTACTTC. Amino acids: CASSGQVYEQYF.

The table lists this clonotype with many counts. The chain couples TRBV29-1 to TRBJ2-1; the match to TRBD2 covers 8 bases. Trimming took 3 bases from V and 4 from J; bases not matched to a gene: 5. Germline loops: CDR1 SQVTM, CDR2 ANQGSEA. The CDR3 is made up of 14 amino acids. CDR3 coding DNA: TGCAGCGTTGAGCCGGCGGGAGGATACAATGAGCAGTTCTTC. This encodes CSVEPAGGYNEQFF.

The chain has TRBV20-1 and TRBJ2-3, with D possibly matching TRBD2 (6 bases). The CDR3 sequence is 14 residues long. Looked up from germline, CDR1 is DFQATT and CDR2 is SNEGSKA (reference sequence). V lost 5 bases and J lost 0, with 12 bases in between. The CDR3 loop is CSAPGLTSTDTQYF. DNA for the CDR3: TGCAGTGCTCCGGGACTCACCAGCACAGATACGCAGTATTTT.

This clonotype has more than one count but fewer than ten. J is TRBJ2-7 and V is TRBV25-1; TRBD1 matches 7 bases. The V gene end was trimmed by 5 bases and the J gene end by 2 bases; junction bases not matched to a gene: 12. Looked up from germline, CDR1 is MGHDK and CDR2 is SYGVNS. This CDR3 has 16 residues. This chain's CDR3 is CASSNVRGTAPYEQYF. CDR3 DNA: TGTGCCAGCAGTAATGTTAGGGGGACAGCCCCCTACGAGCAGTACTTC.

This clonotype was detected only a few times. The rearrangement uses TRBV20-1 and TRBJ2-3; 7 bases fit TRBD2. The CDR3 is made up of 14 amino acids. V lost 0 bases, J lost 6 bases, and 6 bases stayed unmatched. Germline CDR1 DFQATT, CDR2 SNEGSKA (reference sequence). CDR3 loop: CSARDGLGTDTQYF. As DNA, the CDR3 is TGCAGTGCTAGAGATGGACTAGGGACGGATACGCAGTATTTT.

This chain links TRBV6-1 with TRBJ2-1, with 10 bases fitting TRBD2. Germline-derived CDR1 and CDR2 are MNHNS and SASEGT. The V segment lost 7 bases and the J segment 1 base; nucleotides outside the gene matches: 7. This CDR3 spans 16 amino acids. Here the CDR3 reads CASNKLAGISYNEQFF. DNA for the CDR3: TGTGCCAGCAACAAACTAGCGGGGATTTCCTACAATGAGCAGTTCTTC.

This clonotype was detected only a few times. This rearrangement joins TRBV6-2 or TRBV6-3 to TRBJ2-1, with 9 positions matching TRBD1. J lost 9 bases, V lost 2 bases, and 8 bases had no gene match. The CDR3 has 15 amino acids. In germline, CDR1 is MNHEY, CDR2 SVGEGT. The CDR3 nucleotides read TGTGCCAGCAGTTACGAGGGACAGGGATGGGGTGAGCAGTTCTTC. It translates to CASSYEGQGWGEQFF.

The chain links TRBV20-1 to TRBJ2-1; 9 nucleotides agree with TRBD2. CDR1 is DFQATT and CDR2 is SNEGSKA in the germline V gene (reference sequence). The CDR3 is made up of 18 amino acids. V was pared by 6 bases and J by 8 bases, with 23 bases of the junction left unmatched. CDR3 DNA: TGCAGTGCCCCCATACAGGGTGGTGCGGGAGGGCCCGTGGATGAGCAGTTCTTC. Translation gives CSAPIQGGAGGPVDEQFF.

V is TRBV25-1 and J is TRBJ2-6; D unclear. The germline V gene has CDR1 MGHDK and CDR2 SYGVNS. The V gene lost 2 bases and the J gene lost 2 bases, with 7 bases spanning the gap. The CDR3 totals 15 residues. The CDR3 region has the DNA TGTGCCAGCAGTGAAAGACAAGCTGGGGCCAACGTCCTGACTTTC. Protein: CASSERQAGANVLTF.

In its sample, this clonotype was seen many times. This chain links TRBV12-3 or TRBV12-4 with TRBJ1-1; no clear D. The ends were cut back, 2 bases at V and 1 base at J, with 8 bases in the middle. The CDR3 is 14 amino acids. CDR3: CASSLRSGNTEAFF. The DNA for the CDR3 is TGTGCCAGCAGTTTAAGGTCAGGGAACACTGAAGCTTTCTTT.

This clonotype appeared many times. The genes are TRBV29-1 and TRBJ2-5, with 7 bases aligning to TRBD2. The CDR3 contains 14 residues. Germline V gene sequence: CDR1 SQVTM, CDR2 ANQGSEA. The J segment lost 5 bases and the V segment lost 4 bases, leaving 10 bases of the junction unmatched. CDR3 sequence: CSVGWFGLGETQYF. CDR3 sequence (DNA): TGCAGCGTTGGCTGGTTTGGACTAGGCGAGACCCAGTACTTC.